This T cell receptor (beta chain) comes out of a study of human T cells and chemical hapten exposure. The V gene's germline CDR1 is MGHRA and CDR2 YSYEKL. Trimming cost V 7 bases and J 5 bases; bases outside gene matches: 8. This CDR3 comprises 14 residues. In TCRdb, the RACE reads were re-called with MiXCR into one record per CDR3 protein. This table has more than 300,000 distinct CDR3 sequences, about 5.1% appearing once. The time point: pre-sensitization, week 0. The treatment here: therapeutic diphenylcyclopropenone sensitization with weekly scalp DPC. This clonotype appeared many times. The sequence was collected from a woman aged 50 to 65 with alopecia areata. Some clones in this sample may be carry-over from other donors' samples. This chain links TRBV4-1 with TRBJ1-1; 9 bases map to TRBD1. The sample in question was whole blood, obtained in connection with sensitization to the hapten diphenylcyclopropenone (DPC). The CDR3 DNA follows: TGCGCCAGCAAACACCGGGACAGGGCTACTGAAGCTTTCTTT. Amino acid sequence: CASKHRDRATEAFF.